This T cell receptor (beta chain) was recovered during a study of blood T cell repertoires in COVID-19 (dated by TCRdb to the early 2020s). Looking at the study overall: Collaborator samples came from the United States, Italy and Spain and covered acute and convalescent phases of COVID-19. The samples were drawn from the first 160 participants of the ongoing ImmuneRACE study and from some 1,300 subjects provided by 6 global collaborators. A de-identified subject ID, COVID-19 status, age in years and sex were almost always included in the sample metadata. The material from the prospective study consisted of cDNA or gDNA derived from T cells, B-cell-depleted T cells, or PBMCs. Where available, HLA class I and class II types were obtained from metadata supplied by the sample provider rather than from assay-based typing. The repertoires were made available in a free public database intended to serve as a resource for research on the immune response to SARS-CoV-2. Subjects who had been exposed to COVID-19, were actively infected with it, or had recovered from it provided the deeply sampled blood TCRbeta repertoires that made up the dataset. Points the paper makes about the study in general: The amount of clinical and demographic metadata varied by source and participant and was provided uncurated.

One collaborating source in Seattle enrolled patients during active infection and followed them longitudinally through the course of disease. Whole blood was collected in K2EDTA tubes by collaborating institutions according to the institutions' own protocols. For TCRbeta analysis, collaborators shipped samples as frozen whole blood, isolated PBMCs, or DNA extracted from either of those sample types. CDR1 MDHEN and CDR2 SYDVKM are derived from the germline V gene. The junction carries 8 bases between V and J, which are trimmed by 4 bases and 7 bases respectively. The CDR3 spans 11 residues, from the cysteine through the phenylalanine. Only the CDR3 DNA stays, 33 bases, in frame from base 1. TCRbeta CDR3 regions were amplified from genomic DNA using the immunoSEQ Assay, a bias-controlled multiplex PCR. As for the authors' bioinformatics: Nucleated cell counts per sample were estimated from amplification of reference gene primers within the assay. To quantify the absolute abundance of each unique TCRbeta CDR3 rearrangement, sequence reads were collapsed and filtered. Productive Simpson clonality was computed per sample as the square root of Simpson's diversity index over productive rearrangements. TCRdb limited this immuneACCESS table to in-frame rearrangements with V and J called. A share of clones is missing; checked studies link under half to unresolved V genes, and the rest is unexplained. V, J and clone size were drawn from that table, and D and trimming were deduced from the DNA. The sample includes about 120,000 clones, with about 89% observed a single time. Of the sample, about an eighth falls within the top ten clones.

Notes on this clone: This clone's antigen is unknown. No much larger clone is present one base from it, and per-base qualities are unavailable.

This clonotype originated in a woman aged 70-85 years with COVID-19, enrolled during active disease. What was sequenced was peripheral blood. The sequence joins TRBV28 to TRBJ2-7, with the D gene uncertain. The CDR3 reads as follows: CASSSTEEQYF. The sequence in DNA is TGTGCCAGCAGTTCTACTGAAGAGCAGTACTTC.